These 5 T cell receptor beta chains share one sample of origin, sequenced in a study of cytotoxic CD8 clonotypes in ibrutinib-treated CLL (dated by TCRdb to the early 2020s). The method behind the library was the immunoSEQ multiplex PCR assay. Held by TCRdb, this immuneACCESS table contains in-frame sequences only and omits some clones. Under half of the omission traces to an unresolved V gene where checked; the cause of the rest is unknown. This sample gives roughly 150,000 clones in total; approximately 80% of them show up just once. Over 4.5% of the sample comes from the top ten. Per the publication, the time point label means: 20 to 30 months on ibrutinib. Sample: PBMCs, taken after 24 months of ibrutinib treatment. The source is a human donor with chronic lymphocytic leukemia.

V gene TRBV7-2 combines with J gene TRBJ1-5, with TRBD1 as a possible D gene (5 bases). Germline loops: CDR1 SGHTA, CDR2 FQGNSA. The CDR3 length is 13 residues. The V and J ends lost 3 bases and 4 bases respectively, with 7 bases between them. The CDR3 sequence: CASSFGGNQPQHF. For the CDR3, the DNA is TGTGCCAGCAGCTTTGGGGGGAATCAGCCCCAGCATTTT.

This clone was counted a single time. The rearrangement links TRBV10-3 to TRBJ1-1; 7 nucleotides line up with TRBD1. J was trimmed by 0 bases and V by 7 bases; bases with no gene match: 5. The CDR3 sequence is 14 residues long. The germline gives CDR1 ENHRY, CDR2 SYGVKD. DNA for the CDR3: TGTGCCATCACCTTGACAGGGATGAACACTGAAGCTTTCTTT. Amino acid sequence: CAITLTGMNTEAFF.

The chain has TRBV6-6 and TRBJ1-5, with D possibly TRBD1 on 5 matching bases. The CDR3 contains 15 residues. V was trimmed by 2 bases and J by 4 bases, leaving 12 bases between them. CDR1 and CDR2 (germline): MNHNY, SVGAGI (reference sequence). The CDR3 coding sequence is TGTGCCAGCAGTTACATGGGACGGGAAAATCAGCCCCAGCATTTT. This gives the protein CASSYMGRENQPQHF.

The chain employs TRBV5-5 and TRBJ1-5, with TRBD1 as a possible D gene (5 bases). Germline CDR1 reads SGHKS; CDR2 reads YYEKEE (reference sequence). Trimming shortened V by 0 bases and J by 3 bases, and 10 bases separated the two germline ends. The CDR3 length is 15 residues. The CDR3 region is CASSLDGGANQPQHF. CDR3 DNA sequence: TGTGCCAGCAGCTTGGATGGGGGAGCCAATCAGCCCCAGCATTTT.

The chain links TRBV9 to TRBJ1-2; D might be TRBD1 (6 bases). CDR1 and CDR2 (germline): SGDLS, YYNGEE. CDR3 size: 21 residues. With 3 bases removed from V and 4 bases from J, the gap between germline ends came to 34 bases. The chain's CDR3 is CASSGLPPFGQIEFESYGYTF. CDR3 nucleotides: TGTGCCAGCAGCGGCCTCCCCCCCTTCGGACAGATAGAGTTCGAGAGCTATGGCTACACCTTC.